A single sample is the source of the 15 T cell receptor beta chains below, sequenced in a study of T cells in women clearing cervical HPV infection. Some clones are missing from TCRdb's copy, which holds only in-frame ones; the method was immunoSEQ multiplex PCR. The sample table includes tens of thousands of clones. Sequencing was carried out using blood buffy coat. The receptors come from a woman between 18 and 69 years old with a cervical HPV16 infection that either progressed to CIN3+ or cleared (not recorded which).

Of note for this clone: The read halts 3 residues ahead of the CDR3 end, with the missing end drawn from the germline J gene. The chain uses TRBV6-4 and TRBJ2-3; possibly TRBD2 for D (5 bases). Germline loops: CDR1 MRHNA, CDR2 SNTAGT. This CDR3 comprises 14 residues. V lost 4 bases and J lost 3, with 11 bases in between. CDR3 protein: CASSGEGETDTQYF. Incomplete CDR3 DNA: TGTGCCAGCAGTGGTGAGGGCGAGACAGATACG.

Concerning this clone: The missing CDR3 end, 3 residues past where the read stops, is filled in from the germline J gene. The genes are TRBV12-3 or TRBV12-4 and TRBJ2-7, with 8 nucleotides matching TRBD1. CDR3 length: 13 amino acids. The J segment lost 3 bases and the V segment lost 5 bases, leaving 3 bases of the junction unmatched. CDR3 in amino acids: CASSPGQGYEQYF. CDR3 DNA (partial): TGTGCCAGCAGTCCCGGACAGGGCTACGAG.

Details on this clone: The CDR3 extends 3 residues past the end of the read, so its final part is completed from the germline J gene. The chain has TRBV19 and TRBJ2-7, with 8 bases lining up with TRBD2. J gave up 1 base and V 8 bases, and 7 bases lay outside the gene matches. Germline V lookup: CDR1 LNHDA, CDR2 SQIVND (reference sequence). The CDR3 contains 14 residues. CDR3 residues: CASQPSGSSYEQYF. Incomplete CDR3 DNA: TGTGCCAGTCAACCTAGCGGGTCGTCCTACGAG.

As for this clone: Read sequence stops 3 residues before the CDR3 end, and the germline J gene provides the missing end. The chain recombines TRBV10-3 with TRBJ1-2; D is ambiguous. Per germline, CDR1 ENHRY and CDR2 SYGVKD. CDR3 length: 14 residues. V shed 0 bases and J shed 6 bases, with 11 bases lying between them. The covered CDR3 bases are TGTGCCATCAGTGAGTCGAAACAGAACAATGGC. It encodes CAISESKQNNG. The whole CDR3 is CAISESKQNNGYTF.

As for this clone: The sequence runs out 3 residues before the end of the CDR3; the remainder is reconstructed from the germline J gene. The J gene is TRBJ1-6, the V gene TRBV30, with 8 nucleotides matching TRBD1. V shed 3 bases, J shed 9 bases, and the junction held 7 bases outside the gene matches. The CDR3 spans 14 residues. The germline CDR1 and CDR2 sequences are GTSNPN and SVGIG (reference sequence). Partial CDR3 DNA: TGTGCCTGGAGCGCGACAGGGGAAGGTTCACCC. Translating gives CAWSATGEGSP. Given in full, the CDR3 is CAWSATGEGSPLHF. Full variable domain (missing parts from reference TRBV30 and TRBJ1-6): SQTIHQWPATLVQPVGSPLSLECTVEGTSNPNLYWYRQAAGRGLQLLFYSVGIGQISSEVPQNLSASRPQDRQFILSSKKLLLSDSGFYLCAWSATGEGSPLHFGNGTRLTVT.

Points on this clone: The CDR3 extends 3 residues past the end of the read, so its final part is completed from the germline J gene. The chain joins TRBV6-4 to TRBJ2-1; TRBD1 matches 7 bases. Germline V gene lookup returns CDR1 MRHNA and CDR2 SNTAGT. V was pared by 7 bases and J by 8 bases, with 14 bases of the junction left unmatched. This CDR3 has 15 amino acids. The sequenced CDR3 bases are TGTGCCAGCACAGCCACAGGGGACGGGGTCTATGAG. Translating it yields CASTATGDGVYE. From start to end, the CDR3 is CASTATGDGVYEQFF.

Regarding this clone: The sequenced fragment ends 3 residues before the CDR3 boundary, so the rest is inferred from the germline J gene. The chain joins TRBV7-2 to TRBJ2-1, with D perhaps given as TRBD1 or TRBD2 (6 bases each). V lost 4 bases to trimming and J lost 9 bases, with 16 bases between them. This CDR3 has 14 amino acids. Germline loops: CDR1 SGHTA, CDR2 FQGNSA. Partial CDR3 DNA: TGTGCCAGCAGCTCGCCAGGGGAGGCGGTTGAG. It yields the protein CASSSPGEAVE. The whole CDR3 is CASSSPGEAVEQFF.

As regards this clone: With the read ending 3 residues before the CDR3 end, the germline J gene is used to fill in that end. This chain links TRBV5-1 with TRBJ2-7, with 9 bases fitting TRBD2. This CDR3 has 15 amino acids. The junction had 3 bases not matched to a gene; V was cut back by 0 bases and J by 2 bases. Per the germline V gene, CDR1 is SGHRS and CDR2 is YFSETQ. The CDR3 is CASSLGPSGTYEQYF. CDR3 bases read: TGCGCCAGCAGCTTGGGTCCTAGCGGGACCTACGAG.

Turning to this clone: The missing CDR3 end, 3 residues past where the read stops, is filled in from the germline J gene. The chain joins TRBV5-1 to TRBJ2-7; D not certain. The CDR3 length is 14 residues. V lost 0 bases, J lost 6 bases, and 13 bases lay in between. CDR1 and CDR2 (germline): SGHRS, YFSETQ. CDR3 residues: CASSLDASPTEQYF. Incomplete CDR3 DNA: TGCGCCAGCAGCTTGGATGCTAGTCCCACCGAG.

The CDR3 bases that were read are TGCGCCAGCAGCTTGGGAGAGGTTAACTATGGC. Its translation is CASSLGEVNYG. The whole CDR3 sequence is CASSLGEVNYGYTF. The rearrangement links TRBV5-1 to TRBJ1-2, with D hard to call. The CDR3 end is not reached by the read, which stops 3 residues before it; the germline J gene fills it in. This CDR3 region has 14 residues. Trimming took off 0 bases at V and 1 base at J, with 7 bases between the two ends. Germline V gene sequence: CDR1 SGHRS, CDR2 YFSETQ.

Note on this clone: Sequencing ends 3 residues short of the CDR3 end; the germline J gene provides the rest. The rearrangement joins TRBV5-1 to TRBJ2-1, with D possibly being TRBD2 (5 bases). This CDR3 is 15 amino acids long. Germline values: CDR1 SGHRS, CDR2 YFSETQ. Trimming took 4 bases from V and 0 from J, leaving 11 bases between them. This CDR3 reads CASSGLGLSYNEQFF. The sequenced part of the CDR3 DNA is TGCGCCAGCAGCGGACTCGGGCTCTCCTACAATGAG.

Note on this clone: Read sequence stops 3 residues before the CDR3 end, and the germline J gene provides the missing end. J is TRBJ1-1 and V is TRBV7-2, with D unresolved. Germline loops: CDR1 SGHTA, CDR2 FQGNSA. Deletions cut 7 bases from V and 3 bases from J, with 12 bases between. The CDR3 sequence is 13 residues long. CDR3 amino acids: CASKMQGYTEAFF. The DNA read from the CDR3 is TGTGCCAGCAAGATGCAAGGGTACACTGAA. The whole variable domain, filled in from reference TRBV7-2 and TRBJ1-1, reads GAGVSQSPSNKVTEKGKDVELRCDPISGHTALYWYRQSLGQGLEFLIYFQGNSAPDKSGLPSDRFSAERTGGSVSTLTIQRTQQEDSAVYLCASKMQGYTEAFFGQGTRLTVV.

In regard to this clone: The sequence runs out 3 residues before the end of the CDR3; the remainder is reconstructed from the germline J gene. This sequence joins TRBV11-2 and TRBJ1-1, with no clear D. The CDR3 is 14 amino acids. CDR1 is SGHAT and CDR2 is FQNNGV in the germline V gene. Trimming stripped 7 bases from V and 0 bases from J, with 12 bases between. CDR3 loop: CASNSMYLNTEAFF. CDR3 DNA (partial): TGTGCCAGCAATTCTATGTACCTGAACACTGAA.

Partial CDR3 DNA: TGTGCCAGTAGTATGGGCAGGGGAGGTCAGCCC. Protein product: CASSMGRGGQP. The whole CDR3 region reads CASSMGRGGQPQHF. This rearrangement joins TRBV19 to TRBJ1-5; possible D gene TRBD1, 6 bases. The read ends 3 residues early relative to the CDR3; the germline J gene fills the gap. The CDR3 length is 14 residues. Trimming removed 3 bases from V and 6 bases from J, with 12 bases in between. The germline gives CDR1 LNHDA, CDR2 SQIVND (reference sequence).

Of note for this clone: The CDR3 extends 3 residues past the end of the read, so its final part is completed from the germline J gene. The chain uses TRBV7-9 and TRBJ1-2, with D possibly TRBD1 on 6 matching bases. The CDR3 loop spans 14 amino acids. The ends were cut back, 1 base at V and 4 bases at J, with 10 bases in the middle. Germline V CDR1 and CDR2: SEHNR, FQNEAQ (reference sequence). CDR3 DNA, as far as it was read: TGTGCCAGCAGCTTAGAGGGACAAATCTATGGC. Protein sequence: CASSLEGQIYG. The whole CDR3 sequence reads CASSLEGQIYGYTF.